This T cell receptor (beta chain) was found in a study of cytotoxic CD8 clonotypes in ibrutinib-treated CLL. Overall study: Samples had a mean of roughly 250,000 productive templates and tens of thousands of productive rearrangements.

Study-level points and caveats: Clonality climbed at ibrutinib response, then dropped toward baseline at progression.

The CDR3 has 12 amino acids. Per the germline V gene, CDR1 is LNHNV and CDR2 is YYDKDF (reference sequence). Trimming shortened V by 0 bases and J by 2 bases, and 2 bases separated the two germline ends. This clone was counted many times. Its antigen is undetermined. Clones were read by immunoSEQ multiplex PCR, and TCRdb kept only the in-frame ones, dropping some. Of tens of thousands of clones detected, 45% to 70% appear once; the ten largest clones hold around 21%. The rearrangement uses TRBV15 and TRBJ2-7, with D uncertain. The source material was PBMCs, sampled after 24 months of ibrutinib treatment. The receptor was derived from a human donor with chronic lymphocytic leukemia. The CDR3 nucleotides read TGTGCCACCAGCAGAGATACCTACGAGCAGTACTTC. Protein product: CATSRDTYEQYF.